The 15 T cell receptor beta chains in this list originate from one sample, sequenced in a study of shared clonotypes between healthy human individuals. The data were produced by immunoSEQ multiplex PCR, yet TCRdb's version contains in-frame clones alone and is incomplete. Of approximately 500,000 clones listed, less than 96% were seen once; the top ten hold about 0.064%. Material for sequencing was naive CD4+ T cells sorted from blood. The sample's subset: CD45RA+ positively selected. These TCRs come from a woman aged 30 to 39 in good health.

The genes are TRBV15 and TRBJ1-1; 7 bases fit TRBD1. The CDR3 runs 14 residues. The germline CDR1 and CDR2 sequences are LNHNV and YYDKDF (reference sequence). Germline trimming cut 2 bases from V and 3 bases from J; bases unmatched to any gene: 3. The DNA of the CDR3 is TGTGCCACCAGCAGACGAACAGGGGACACTGAAGCTTTCTTT. This encodes CATSRRTGDTEAFF.

CDR3 sequence: CASSMAGEETQYF. CDR3 nucleotide sequence: TGCGCCAGCAGCATGGCAGGGGAAGAGACCCAGTACTTC. The chain joins TRBV5-1 to TRBJ2-5, with a possible D match to TRBD1 (6 bases). V lost 4 bases to trimming and J lost 3 bases, with 10 bases between them. CDR1 SGHRS and CDR2 YFSETQ come from the germline V gene. The CDR3 sequence is 13 residues long.

The V call is TRBV5-1, the J call TRBJ2-1, with a weak D call TRBD2 (7 bases). The CDR3 is made up of 15 amino acids. V was cut by 4 bases and J by 4 bases, with 15 bases left in between. The germline gives CDR1 SGHRS, CDR2 YFSETQ. The CDR3 here is CASSQGTTPYNEQFF. In DNA form, the CDR3 reads TGCGCCAGCAGCCAGGGGACTACACCGTACAATGAGCAGTTCTTC.

This clone appeared once. The genes are TRBV6-5 and TRBJ1-3; perhaps TRBD1 as D (6 bases). V lost 9 bases and J 8 bases, leaving 14 bases between the germline ends. The CDR3 totals 12 residues. Germline CDR1 MNHEY, CDR2 SVGAGI. The CDR3 DNA reads as TGTGCCAGTCAACCAGGGGTGGACACCATATATTTT. Residues: CASQPGVDTIYF.

The chain carries TRBV27 and TRBJ2-7; D tentatively fits TRBD1 or TRBD2 (5 bases each). Germline loops: CDR1 MNHEY, CDR2 SMNVEV (reference sequence). V dropped 8 bases and J dropped 1 base, with 15 bases sitting between them. The CDR3 consists of 14 residues. CDR3 coding DNA: TGTGCCAGCTCTCGCTCGGGACCGTCCTACGAGCAGTACTTC. Translated: CASSRSGPSYEQYF.

The rearrangement uses TRBV28 and TRBJ2-7; TRBD2 aligns across 8 bases. Germline V CDR1 and CDR2: MDHEN, SYDVKM. The CDR3 is 12 amino acids. With V trimmed by 8 bases and J by 4 bases, 4 bases remained unmatched. As DNA, the CDR3 is TGTGCCAGCTCGGGACTAGTTTACGAGCAGTACTTC. Amino acids: CASSGLVYEQYF.

J is TRBJ1-5 and V is TRBV6-1, with D possibly TRBD1 on 6 matching bases. CDR3 length equals 15 residues. The ends were cut back, 4 bases at V and 2 bases at J, with 12 bases in the middle. Germline V CDR1 and CDR2: MNHNS, SASEGT. The DNA for the CDR3 is TGTGCCAGCAGTGGGAGCAGGGGACGCAATCAGCCCCAGCATTTT. Residues: CASSGSRGRNQPQHF.

The J gene is TRBJ2-1, the V gene TRBV5-6; the match to TRBD1 covers 10 bases. The J segment lost 8 bases and the V segment lost 4 bases, leaving 6 bases of the junction unmatched. The CDR3 loop spans 14 amino acids. CDR1 SGHDT and CDR2 YYEEEE come from the germline V gene. CDR3 DNA: TGTGCCAGCAGCAGACGACAGGGGGCCTATGAGCAGTTCTTC. This encodes CASSRRQGAYEQFF.

This chain links TRBV10-3 with TRBJ1-5, with D uncertain. Per germline, CDR1 ENHRY and CDR2 SYGVKD. CDR3 size: 13 residues. Trimming left V 0 bases short and J 6 bases short, with 6 bases between. The CDR3 sequence: CAISESHIQPQHF. As DNA, the CDR3 is TGTGCCATCAGTGAGTCCCACATTCAGCCCCAGCATTTT.

The CDR3 region is CASKIREGVAGELFF. The CDR3 DNA reads TGTGCCAGCAAGATTCGGGAAGGGGTCGCCGGGGAGCTGTTTTTT. This chain links TRBV28 with TRBJ2-2; either TRBD1 or TRBD2 may fit D (5 bases each). Trimming took 7 bases from V and 6 from J, leaving 18 bases between them. The germline V gene encodes CDR1 MDHEN and CDR2 SYDVKM. The CDR3 runs to 15 residues.

The chain has TRBV28 and TRBJ2-5; no reliable D call. TRBJ2-7 matches the DNA end more closely, so the J call is doubtful. Germline V gene data show CDR1 as MDHEN and CDR2 as SYDVKM. This CDR3 spans 13 amino acids. For the CDR3, the DNA is TGTGCCAGCAGTTTAGACACCCCCTACGAGCAGTACTTC. Translating it yields CASSLDTPYEQYF.

This clone was seen a handful of times. The chain is built from TRBV10-3 and TRBJ1-5; weak D call: TRBD1 (5 bases). Germline CDR1 and CDR2: ENHRY and SYGVKD. Trimming left V 4 bases short and J 8 bases short, with 12 bases between. The CDR3 runs 13 residues. CDR3 region: CAISGGTTKPQHF. CDR3 DNA sequence: TGTGCCATCAGTGGAGGGACGACTAAGCCCCAGCATTTT.

The chain is built from TRBV10-3 and TRBJ2-7; 13 bases map to TRBD2. V shed 4 bases and J 3 bases; nucleotides not matched to a gene: 3. Germline lookup yields CDR1 ENHRY and CDR2 SYGVKD. This CDR3 has 15 residues. The CDR3 region is CAISGGLAGSYEQYF. CDR3 in DNA: TGTGCCATCAGTGGGGGACTAGCGGGAAGCTACGAGCAGTACTTC.

J is TRBJ1-3 and V is TRBV2; 8 nucleotides line up with TRBD1. Germline values: CDR1 SNHLY, CDR2 FYNNEI. V dropped 2 bases and J dropped 7; count of bases not matched to a gene: 7. The CDR3 has 15 amino acids. CDR3 DNA: TGTGCCAGCAGTGAACCACGGACAGGGCGGAACACCATATATTTT. This codes for CASSEPRTGRNTIYF.

The rearrangement joins TRBV4-2 to TRBJ2-7; 7 bases match TRBD2. The CDR3 covers 17 residues. Germline loops: CDR1 LGHNA, CDR2 YNFKEQ. The ends lost 1 base at V and 5 bases at J; junction bases unmatched: 14. In nucleotides, the CDR3 is TGTGCCAGCAGCCAAGTTCCCCAGCGGGGAAGGTTGGACGAGCAGTACTTC. It is translated as CASSQVPQRGRLDEQYF.